Listed below are T cell receptor beta chains from one sample, sequenced in a study of cytomegalovirus exposure and HLA in healthy donors. Method: immunoSEQ multiplex PCR; TCRdb's copy keeps in-frame clones and lacks some. The table shows roughly 200,000 clones, with around four fifths occurring only once. Sequenced input: PBMCs. Receptors were obtained from a man in his fifties in good health and CMV-seronegative. Each CDR3 is given with its conserved first and last residue. Fields, in order: J gene, V gene, D gene, CDR3 protein. D genes are given only for firm matches.

j_gene: TRBJ2-7
v_gene: TRBV6-5
d_gene: TRBD1
CDR3aa: CASSPGTGVYEQYF

j_gene: TRBJ2-2
v_gene: TRBV28
d_gene: TRBD2
CDR3aa: CASRTTSGRFGELFF

j_gene: TRBJ1-5
v_gene: TRBV2
d_gene: TRBD1
CDR3aa: CASSGGDRNQPQHF

j_gene: -
v_gene: TRBV29-1
d_gene: -
CDR3aa: CSVRGSTYEQYF

j_gene: -
v_gene: TRBV6-5
d_gene: TRBD1
CDR3aa: CASSYSGTVSSYEQYF

j_gene: TRBJ2-5
v_gene: TRBV5-4
d_gene: TRBD2
CDR3aa: CASSLPSGGEETQYF

j_gene: TRBJ1-1
v_gene: TRBV7-6
d_gene: -
CDR3aa: CASSLQENTEAFF

j_gene: TRBJ2-1
v_gene: TRBV11-2
d_gene: -
CDR3aa: CASGAGTPYNEQFF

j_gene: TRBJ1-6
v_gene: TRBV13
d_gene: TRBD1
CDR3aa: CASSLFSQGAPGPLHF

j_gene: TRBJ1-1
v_gene: TRBV9
d_gene: TRBD1
CDR3aa: CASSALGTGGENTEAFF

j_gene: TRBJ2-7
v_gene: TRBV13
d_gene: TRBD1
CDR3aa: CASSLWGQGAEQYF

j_gene: TRBJ1-2
v_gene: TRBV18
d_gene: -
CDR3aa: CASSPLEGGIYGYTF

j_gene: TRBJ1-6
v_gene: TRBV5-1
d_gene: -
CDR3aa: CASSLGTVYNSPLHF

j_gene: TRBJ2-7
v_gene: TRBV2
d_gene: TRBD1
CDR3aa: CASSPNDREPYEQYF

j_gene: TRBJ1-5
v_gene: TRBV10-3
d_gene: -
CDR3aa: CAISAVLGNQPQHF

j_gene: TRBJ2-4
v_gene: TRBV9
d_gene: -
CDR3aa: CASSVGPFEGHLAKNIQYF

j_gene: TRBJ2-3
v_gene: TRBV9
d_gene: TRBD2
CDR3aa: CASSVVGGGSTDTQYF

j_gene: TRBJ1-4
v_gene: TRBV2
d_gene: -
CDR3aa: CASSGATEKLFF

j_gene: TRBJ2-1
v_gene: TRBV28
d_gene: TRBD2
CDR3aa: CASIGGFSYNEQFF

j_gene: TRBJ1-2
v_gene: TRBV6-5
d_gene: -
CDR3aa: CASSSYTGAANYGYTF

j_gene: TRBJ1-1
v_gene: TRBV5-1
d_gene: -
CDR3aa: CASSGQMNTEAFF

j_gene: TRBJ2-7
v_gene: TRBV6-6
d_gene: -
CDR3aa: CASTETGRSTTYEQYF